These 17 T cell receptor beta chains came from one sample sequenced in a study of blood T cell repertoires in COVID-19. Data came from immunoSEQ multiplex PCR; TCRdb stores just in-frame clones and leaves some out. The sample has 87,000 or so clones, 90% seen once. Sequenced: peripheral blood. Receptor source: a man younger than 35 with COVID-19, enrolled during active disease.

This chain joins TRBV28 and TRBJ1-5; 9 positions match TRBD1. CDR1 is MDHEN and CDR2 is SYDVKM in the germline V gene. The CDR3 loop spans 14 amino acids. V was clipped by 5 bases and J by 6 bases; unmatched bases: 5. The DNA for the CDR3 is TGTGCCAGCAGTCCCCGGACAGGGGTTCAGCCCCAGCATTTT. Amino acid sequence: CASSPRTGVQPQHF.

This chain's CDR3 is CASSNRVGANVLTF. The CDR3 region has the DNA TGCGCCAGCAGCAACAGGGTTGGGGCCAACGTCCTGACTTTC. The V call is TRBV4-1, the J call TRBJ2-6, with D possibly TRBD1 on 6 matching bases. The V end lost 5 bases, the J end lost 3 bases, and 8 bases lay between the germline ends. CDR1 is MGHRA, CDR2 YSYEKL, per germline. The CDR3 has 14 residues.

The chain links TRBV13 to TRBJ1-5; maybe TRBD1 (5 bases). The V end lost 5 bases, the J end lost 4 bases, and 15 bases lay between the germline ends. CDR1 and CDR2 (germline): PRHDT, FYEKMQ (reference sequence). This CDR3 spans 15 amino acids. The CDR3 region has the DNA TGTGCCAGCAGCCTGACGGACAAGTTGAATCAGCCCCAGCATTTT. This translates into CASSLTDKLNQPQHF.

This chain uses TRBV7-8 with TRBJ2-7; 8 bases are a match to TRBD1. Trimming at V came to 1 base and at J to 1 base, leaving 3 bases not matched to a gene. Germline CDR1 and CDR2: SGHVS and FQNEAQ. The CDR3 is 15 amino acids. CDR3 bases: TGTGCCAGCAGCTTAGGGACAGGGCCGTCCTACGAGCAGTACTTC. It codes for CASSLGTGPSYEQYF.

V is TRBV9 and J is TRBJ2-2; 8 bases line up with TRBD1. The CDR3 runs 15 residues. CDR1 is SGDLS and CDR2 is YYNGEE in the germline V gene. The trim removed 3 bases at V and 7 bases at J, leaving 8 bases unmatched. The CDR3, as DNA: TGTGCCAGCAGCGCTTGGGGACAGGAAGGCGGGGAGCTGTTTTTT. Its translation: CASSAWGQEGGELFF.

The chain has TRBV19 and TRBJ2-7; 8 bases agree with TRBD2. The CDR3 loop spans 16 amino acids. The V and J ends lost 5 bases and 6 bases, in that order; junction bases with no gene match: 15. Germline V gene sequence: CDR1 LNHDA, CDR2 SQIVND (reference sequence). The CDR3 sequence: CASSESAGLGFIEQYF. The CDR3 nucleotides read TGTGCCAGTAGTGAATCAGCGGGACTAGGGTTTATCGAGCAGTACTTC.

The J gene is TRBJ1-2, the V gene TRBV6-2 or TRBV6-3; 8 nucleotides align to TRBD1. Unmatched junction bases numbered 3, after V lost 0 bases and J lost 6 bases. The CDR3 is 14 residues long. Germline CDR1 is MNHEY and CDR2 is SVGEGT. CDR3 nucleotide sequence: TGTGCCAGCAGTTACTCGAACAGGGGGAATGGCTACACCTTC. Amino acid sequence: CASSYSNRGNGYTF.

This clone was seen more than once but under ten times. CDR3 sequence (DNA): TGTGCCAGCAGCGTAAGGGGCACCGGGGAGCTGTTTTTT. Protein sequence: CASSVRGTGELFF. V usage is TRBV9 and J usage is TRBJ2-2, with a tentative D call TRBD1 (5 bases). CDR1 is SGDLS, CDR2 YYNGEE, per germline. This CDR3 is 13 amino acids long. With 1 base removed from V and 4 bases from J, the gap between germline ends came to 5 bases.

The chain carries TRBV28 and TRBJ2-3, with 10 bases fitting TRBD1. The CDR3 extends over 16 amino acids. Germline V gives CDR1 MDHEN, CDR2 SYDVKM. The V gene end was trimmed by 4 bases and the J gene end by 3 bases; junction bases not matched to a gene: 7. The CDR3 loop reads CASSWRGTGDTDTQYF. The CDR3 DNA follows: TGTGCCAGCAGTTGGAGGGGGACAGGGGATACAGATACGCAGTATTTT.

The chain combines TRBV7-2 with TRBJ1-6; TRBD1 might be the D (6 bases). This CDR3 region has 14 residues. The germline CDR1 and CDR2 sequences are SGHTA and FQGNSA. The V end was cut by 6 bases, the J end by 9 bases, with 15 bases between. CDR3 sequence reads: CASSQQGFGSPLHF. The CDR3 DNA reads TGTGCCAGCAGTCAACAGGGTTTCGGTTCACCCCTCCACTTT.

This rearrangement joins TRBV5-1 to TRBJ1-2; D unclear. The V gene's germline CDR1 is SGHRS and CDR2 YFSETQ. This CDR3 region has 14 residues. The V gene lost 6 bases and the J gene lost 8 bases, with 20 bases spanning the gap. CDR3 nucleotide sequence: TGCGCCAGCACCTCGACTAATCTCAATAGGGGCTACACCTTC. Translating gives CASTSTNLNRGYTF.

This clone was recorded only once. The chain employs TRBV5-4 and TRBJ2-2; 16 bases are shared with TRBD2. In germline, CDR1 is SGHNT, CDR2 YYREEE (reference sequence). V lost 4 bases to trimming and J lost 2 bases; unmatched junction nucleotides: 5. There are 18 residues in the CDR3. This chain's CDR3 is CASSGGLAGGLNTGELFF. The CDR3 DNA is TGTGCCAGCAGCGGGGGACTAGCGGGAGGGCTTAACACCGGGGAGCTGTTTTTT.

V usage is TRBV19 and J usage is TRBJ2-5, with 9 positions matching TRBD2. The CDR3 is 14 residues long. V lost 5 bases, J lost 1 base, and 2 bases stayed unmatched. From germline, CDR1 is LNHDA and CDR2 SQIVND (reference sequence). The CDR3 nucleotides read TGTGCCAGTAGTTCGACTAGCGGCCAAGAGACCCAGTACTTC. Amino acid sequence: CASSSTSGQETQYF.

The chain employs TRBV7-9 and TRBJ2-7; D gene unclear. V lost 5 bases to trimming and J lost 8 bases, with 10 bases between them. The CDR3 spans 11 residues. Germline V lookup: CDR1 SEHNR, CDR2 FQNEAQ (reference sequence). The CDR3, as DNA: TGTGCCAGCAGCCTGACACTCCAGCAGTACTTC. Its translation: CASSLTLQQYF.

On this clone itself: At one of its ends the junction is not consistent with the germline gene, which may arise from a read error. The V and J genes are TRBV29-1 and TRBJ2-7; TRBD1 matches at 7 bases. Germline loops: CDR1 SQVTM, CDR2 ANQGSEA. The CDR3 is made up of 14 amino acids. The CDR3 region has the DNA TGCAGCGTCGAAGCTACAGGGGCCACCTACGAGCAGTACTTC. Amino acid sequence: CSVEATGATYEQYF.

The V call is TRBV3-1 (or the pseudogene TRBV3-2), the J call TRBJ1-1; 7 bases match TRBD1. Germline CDR1 is LGHDT and CDR2 is YNNKEL (reference sequence). With V trimmed by 1 base and J by 4 bases, 3 bases remained unmatched. The CDR3 has 14 amino acids. The CDR3 reads CASSQVRDSTEAFF. The CDR3 region has the DNA TGTGCCAGCAGCCAAGTGAGGGACAGCACTGAAGCTTTCTTT.

This rearrangement joins TRBV27 to TRBJ2-1; the match to TRBD2 covers 7 bases. The V segment lost 3 bases and the J segment 10 bases; nucleotides outside the gene matches: 12. Germline V gene data show CDR1 as MNHEY and CDR2 as SMNVEV (reference sequence). The CDR3 spans 15 residues. The CDR3 sequence: CASSFKRDPRYEQFF. In DNA, the CDR3 is TGTGCCAGCAGTTTTAAGCGGGACCCCAGGTACGAGCAGTTCTTC.